This TCR beta chain was sequenced for a study of blood T cell repertoires in COVID-19 (dated by TCRdb to the early 2020s). For the wider study: Collaborator samples came from the United States, Italy and Spain and covered acute and convalescent phases of COVID-19. The material from the prospective study consisted of cDNA or gDNA derived from T cells, B-cell-depleted T cells, or PBMCs. Deeply sampled blood TCRbeta repertoires from subjects exposed to, actively infected with, or recovered from COVID-19 were included in the dataset. The repertoires were released in a freely available public database intended as a resource for research on the immune response to SARS-CoV-2. Samples came from the ongoing ImmuneRACE study (first 160 participants) plus 1,254 subjects from 6 global collaborators. The sample metadata nearly always contained a de-identified subject ID, COVID-19 status, age in years and sex. Where available, HLA class I and class II types were taken from metadata supplied by the sample provider and were not determined by assay-based typing. On the study overall, not on this receptor specifically: How much clinical and demographic metadata was included differed by source and by participant, and the metadata was provided uncurated.

A word on this clone: What this receptor recognizes is not known. No much larger clonotype is one base removed from it; base qualities were not supplied.

The immunoSEQ Assay, a bias-controlled multiplex PCR, was used to amplify TCRbeta CDR3 regions from genomic DNA. The authors processed their data as follows. The number of nucleated cells in each sample was estimated by amplification of reference gene primers within the assay. Sequence reads were collapsed and filtered to measure the absolute abundance of every unique TCRbeta CDR3 rearrangement. For each sample, productive Simpson clonality was calculated by taking the square root of Simpson's diversity index across productive rearrangements. The source is immuneACCESS, and TCRdb retained only in-frame sequences with V and J called. Part of the clones is not carried over; for the studies checked, unresolved V genes explain less than half of this, and the remainder is unexplained. The D gene and trimming were derived from the DNA, and the V and J assignments and clone size from that table. Counted in this sample were approximately 200,000 clones; roughly 80% of them appeared once. The ten largest clones take up under 15% of the sample.

Each collaborating institution followed its own protocols to collect whole blood in K2EDTA tubes. For TCRbeta analysis, collaborator samples were shipped as frozen whole blood, as isolated PBMCs, or as DNA extracted from either sample type. V sheds 1 base and J sheds 7 bases, leaving 21 bases between their ends. The CDR3 covers 16 residues, taking in both the cysteine and the phenylalanine. The only DNA kept is the CDR3, 48 bases in frame from the first base. From the germline V gene (reference sequence), CDR1 is SGHKS and CDR2 is YYEKEE. The receptor chain draws on TRBV5-5 and TRBJ2-7; perhaps TRBD2 is the D gene, with 5 bases matching. The specimen was peripheral blood. This receptor was obtained from a woman aged 50 to 60 with acute or convalescent COVID-19. The nucleotide sequence is TGTGCCAGCAGCTTGTTTACGGCTACACCCTCGGGAGAGCAGTACTTC. Its protein product is CASSLFTATPSGEQYF.